This T cell receptor beta chain was identified in a study of T cells in Graves' hyperthyroidism and ophthalmopathy. This clonotype was counted at least ten times. Antigen: not known. RNA transcripts served as the template for amplifying TCR beta CDR3 regions. Initially, a first-round RT-PCR of the TCR CDR3 employed the HTBI primer set. TCRdb reprocessed the multiplex PCR reads via MiXCR and lists one record per CDR3 protein. The sample has a few hundred thousand distinct CDR3 sequences, under 60% seen once. This CDR3 region has 14 residues. V lost 1 base and J lost 3; bases outside the gene matches: 0. Per germline, CDR1 SEHNR and CDR2 FQNEAQ (reference sequence). Study conclusions and caveats: Ophthalmopathy stood apart from stable hyperthyroidism in a 13 V-J model.

The sequence came from a woman aged 18 to 35 with Graves' hyperthyroidism. V usage is TRBV7-9 and J usage is TRBJ1-2; TRBD1 matches at 9 bases. The sequencing sample was made of peripheral blood or thyroid tissue (not recorded which). CDR3 sequence: CASSLGTGDYGYTF. The CDR3 bases are TGTGCCAGCAGCTTAGGGACAGGGGACTATGGCTACACCTTC.